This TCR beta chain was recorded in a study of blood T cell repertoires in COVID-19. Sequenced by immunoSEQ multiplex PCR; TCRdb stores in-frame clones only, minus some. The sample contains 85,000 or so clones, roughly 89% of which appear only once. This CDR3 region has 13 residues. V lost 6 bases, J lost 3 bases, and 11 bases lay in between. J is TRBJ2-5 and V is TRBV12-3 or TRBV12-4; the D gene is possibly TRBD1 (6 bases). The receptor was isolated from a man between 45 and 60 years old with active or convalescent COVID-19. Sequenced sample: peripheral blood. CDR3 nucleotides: TGTGCCAGCAGCGGAGGACAGAAAGAGACCCAGTACTTC. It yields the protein CASSGGQKETQYF.